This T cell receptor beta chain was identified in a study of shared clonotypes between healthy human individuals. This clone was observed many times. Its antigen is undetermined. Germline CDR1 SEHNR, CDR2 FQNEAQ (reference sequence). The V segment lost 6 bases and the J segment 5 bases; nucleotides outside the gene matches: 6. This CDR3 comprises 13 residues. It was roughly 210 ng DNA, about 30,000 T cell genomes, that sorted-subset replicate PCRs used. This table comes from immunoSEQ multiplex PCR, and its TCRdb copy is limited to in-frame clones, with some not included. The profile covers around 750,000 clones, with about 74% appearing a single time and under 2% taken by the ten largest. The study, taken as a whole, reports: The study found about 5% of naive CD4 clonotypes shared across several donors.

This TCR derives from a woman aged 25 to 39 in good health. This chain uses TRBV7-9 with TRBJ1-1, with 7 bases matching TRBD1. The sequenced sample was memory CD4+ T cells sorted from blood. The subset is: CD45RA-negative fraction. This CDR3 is CASRTQGRTEAFF. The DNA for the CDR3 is TGTGCCAGCAGAACACAGGGGAGGACTGAAGCTTTCTTT.